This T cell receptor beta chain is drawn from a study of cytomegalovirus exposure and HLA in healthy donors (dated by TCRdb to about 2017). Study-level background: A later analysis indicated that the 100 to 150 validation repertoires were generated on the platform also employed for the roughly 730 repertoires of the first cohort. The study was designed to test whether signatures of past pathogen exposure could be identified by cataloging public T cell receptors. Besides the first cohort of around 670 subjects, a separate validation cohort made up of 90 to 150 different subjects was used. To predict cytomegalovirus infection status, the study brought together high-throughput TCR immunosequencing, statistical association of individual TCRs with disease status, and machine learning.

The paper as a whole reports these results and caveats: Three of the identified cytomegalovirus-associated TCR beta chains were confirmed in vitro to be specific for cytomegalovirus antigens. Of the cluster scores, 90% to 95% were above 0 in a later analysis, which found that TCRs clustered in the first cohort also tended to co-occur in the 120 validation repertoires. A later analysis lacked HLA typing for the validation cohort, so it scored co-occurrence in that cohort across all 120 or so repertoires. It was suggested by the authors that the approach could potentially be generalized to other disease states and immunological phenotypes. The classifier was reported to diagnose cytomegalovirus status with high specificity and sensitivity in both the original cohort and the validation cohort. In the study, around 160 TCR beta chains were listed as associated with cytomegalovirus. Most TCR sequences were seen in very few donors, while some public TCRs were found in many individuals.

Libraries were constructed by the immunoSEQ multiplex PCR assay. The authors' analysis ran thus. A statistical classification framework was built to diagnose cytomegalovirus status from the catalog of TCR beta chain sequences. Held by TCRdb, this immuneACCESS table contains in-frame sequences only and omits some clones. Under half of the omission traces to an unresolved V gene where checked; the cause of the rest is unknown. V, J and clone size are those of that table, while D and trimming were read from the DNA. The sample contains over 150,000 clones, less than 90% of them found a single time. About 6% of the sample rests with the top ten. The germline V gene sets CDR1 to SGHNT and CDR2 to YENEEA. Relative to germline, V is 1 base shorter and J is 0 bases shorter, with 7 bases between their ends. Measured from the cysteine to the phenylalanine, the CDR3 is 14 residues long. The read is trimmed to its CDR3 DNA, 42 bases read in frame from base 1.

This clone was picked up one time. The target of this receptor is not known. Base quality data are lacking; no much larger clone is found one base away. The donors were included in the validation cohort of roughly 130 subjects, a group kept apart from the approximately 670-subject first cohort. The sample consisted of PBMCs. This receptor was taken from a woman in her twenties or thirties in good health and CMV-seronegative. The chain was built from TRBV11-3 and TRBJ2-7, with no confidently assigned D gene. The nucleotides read TGTGCCAGCAGCTTAGGACCCAGCTCCTACGAGCAGTACTTC. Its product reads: CASSLGPSSYEQYF.